Listed below are T cell receptor beta chains from one sample, sequenced in a study of CD8+CD57+ T cells in acquired aplastic anemia. TCRdb recomputed calls from the reads with MiXCR, one row per CDR3 protein. The profile shows about 210,000 distinct CDR3 sequences, 61% of them singletons. The sequencing sample was made of sorted CD4+, CD8+, or CD8+CD57+ T cells (not recorded which) from PBMCs. The receptor source for this set is a human donor in good health. Both conserved end residues are trimmed from each CDR3. A D gene is named only where the DNA matches it firmly. A row's size may be missing; if present it is once, few, many or a size class.

d_call cdr3_length j_call clone_size v_call cdr3_aa
- 13 TRBJ1-1 once TRBV5-1 ASSYDSPSSAEAF
TRBD1 13 TRBJ2-7 - TRBV6-4 ASSEGTGEYYEQY
- 12 TRBJ1-4 - TRBV9 ASSVGAGSEKLF
- 13 TRBJ2-1 - TRBV5-4 ASSSRDGTYNEQF
- 11 TRBJ2-3 many TRBV6-4 ASSARSTDTQY
- 10 TRBJ2-5 - TRBV29-1 SVEDGSETQY
- 12 TRBJ2-1 - TRBV7-2 ASRVTSWGNEQF
TRBD2 14 TRBJ2-3 few TRBV7-8 ASSLSGLGSTDTQY
- 12 TRBJ2-3 - TRBV7-2 ASSVDTSTDAQY
- 10 TRBJ1-1 - TRBV6-1 ASMVLNTEAF
- 13 TRBJ1-2 - TRBV9 ASSVKPTVNYGYT
- 10 TRBJ2-7 many TRBV12-3/TRBV12-4 ASSLGGVGQY
- 10 TRBJ1-1 once TRBV7-2 ACSLATGEAF
TRBD2 15 TRBJ2-2 few TRBV27 ASSILMTSGSSGELF
TRBD1 14 TRBJ1-6 - TRBV5-8 ASSNFGTGYNSPLH
TRBD1 12 TRBJ1-2 - TRBV15 ATSRRRDSYGYT
- 15 TRBJ2-1 - TRBV24-1 ATSDHSGQSSYNEQF
- 13 TRBJ2-3 - TRBV5-1 ASSLELGGTDTQY
- 10 TRBJ2-2 - TRBV20-1 SADRLTGELF
- 13 TRBJ2-1 many TRBV7-3 ASSLADGAYNEQF
TRBD1 11 TRBJ2-3 - TRBV20-1 SVRPGQLDTQY
TRBD1 14 TRBJ2-2 - TRBV7-9 ASSLWGQGGTGELF
TRBD2 11 TRBJ2-1 - TRBV2 AGGGTRRNEQF
- 11 TRBJ1-3 - TRBV4-2 ASSQDAGNTIY
- 9 TRBJ2-5 - TRBV2 ASSEEETQY
- 13 TRBJ2-5 - TRBV7-8 ASSPHQGNQETQY
- 17 TRBJ1-2 few TRBV24-1 ATSDDGVGEGRFDYGYT
TRBD2 14 TRBJ2-7 - TRBV7-2 ASGLLAGASSYEQY
TRBD1 12 TRBJ2-7 many TRBV5-6 ASSFRDSLYEQY
TRBD2 13 TRBJ2-7 once TRBV7-2 ASTLAGGGTYEQY
- 11 TRBJ2-7 - TRBV20-1 SGGGSLPYEQY
- 12 TRBJ1-1 many TRBV7-9 ASSLAGRHTEAF